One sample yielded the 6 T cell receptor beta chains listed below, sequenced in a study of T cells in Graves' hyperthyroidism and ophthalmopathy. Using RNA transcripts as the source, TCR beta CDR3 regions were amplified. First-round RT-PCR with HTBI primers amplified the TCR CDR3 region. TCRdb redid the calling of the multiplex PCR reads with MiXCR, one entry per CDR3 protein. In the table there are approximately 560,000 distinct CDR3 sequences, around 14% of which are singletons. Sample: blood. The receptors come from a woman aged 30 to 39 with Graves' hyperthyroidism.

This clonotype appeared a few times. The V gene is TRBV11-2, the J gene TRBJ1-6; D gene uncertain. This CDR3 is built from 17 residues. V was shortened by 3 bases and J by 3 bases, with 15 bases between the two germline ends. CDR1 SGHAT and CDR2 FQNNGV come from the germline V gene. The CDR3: CASSFRGGENYNSPLHF. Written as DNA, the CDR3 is TGTGCCAGCAGCTTCCGTGGCGGAGAAAACTATAATTCACCCCTCCACTTT.

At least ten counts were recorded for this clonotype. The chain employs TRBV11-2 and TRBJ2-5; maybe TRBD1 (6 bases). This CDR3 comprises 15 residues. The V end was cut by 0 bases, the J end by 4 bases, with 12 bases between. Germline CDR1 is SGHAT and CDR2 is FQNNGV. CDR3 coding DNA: TGTGCCAGCAGCTTAGACCACAGGGTTCGAGAGACCCAGTACTTC. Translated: CASSLDHRVRETQYF.

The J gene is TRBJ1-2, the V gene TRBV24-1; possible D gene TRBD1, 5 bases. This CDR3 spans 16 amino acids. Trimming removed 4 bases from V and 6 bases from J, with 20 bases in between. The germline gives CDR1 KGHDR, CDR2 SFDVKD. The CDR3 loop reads CATSDSPGQKRDGYTF. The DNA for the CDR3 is TGTGCCACCAGTGACTCCCCCGGACAAAAAAGGGATGGCTACACCTTC.

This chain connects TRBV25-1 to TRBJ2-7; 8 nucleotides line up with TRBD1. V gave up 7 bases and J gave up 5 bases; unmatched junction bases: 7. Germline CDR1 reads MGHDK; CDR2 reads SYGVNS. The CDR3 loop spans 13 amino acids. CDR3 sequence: CASTRQGLHEQYF. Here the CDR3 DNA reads TGTGCCAGCACCCGACAGGGGTTACACGAGCAGTACTTC.

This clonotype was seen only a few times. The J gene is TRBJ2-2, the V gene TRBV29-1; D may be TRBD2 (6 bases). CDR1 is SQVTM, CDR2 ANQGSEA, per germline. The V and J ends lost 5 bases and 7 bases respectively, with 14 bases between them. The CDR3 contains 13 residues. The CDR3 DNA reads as TGCAGCGTTACCGGGAGTAGGTACGGGGAGCTGTTTTTT. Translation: CSVTGSRYGELFF.

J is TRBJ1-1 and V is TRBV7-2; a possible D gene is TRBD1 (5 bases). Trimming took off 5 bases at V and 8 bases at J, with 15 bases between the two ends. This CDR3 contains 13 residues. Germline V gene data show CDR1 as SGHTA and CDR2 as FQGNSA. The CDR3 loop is CASSPPGTPEAFF. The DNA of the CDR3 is TGTGCCAGCAGCCCGCCCGGGACTCCAGAAGCTTTCTTT.